Below are 20 T cell receptor beta chains sequenced from a single sample in a study of T cell clones after liver transplantation. Profiled with immunoSEQ multiplex PCR; TCRdb holds only in-frame clones, not every one. The data show 85,000 to 130,000 clones, about 81% seen once. Source: CD4+ T cells from blood, taken before liver transplant. The receptors come from a human donor who received a liver transplant.

V usage is TRBV7-2 and J usage is TRBJ1-4; D gene unclear. The germline gives CDR1 SGHTA, CDR2 FQGNSA. The CDR3 spans 14 residues. V was trimmed by 5 bases and J by 8 bases, leaving 15 bases between them. This CDR3 is CASSPNVVREKLFF. The CDR3 DNA reads TGTGCCAGCAGCCCGAACGTCGTACGGGAAAAACTGTTTTTT. The full variable domain, in which reference TRBV7-2 and TRBJ1-4 provide the parts outside the CDR3, is GAGVSQSPSNKVTEKGKDVELRCDPISGHTALYWYRQSLGQGLEFLIYFQGNSAPDKSGLPSDRFSAERTGGSVSTLTIQRTQQEDSAVYLCASSPNVVREKLFFGSGTQLSVL.

V is TRBV5-8 and J is TRBJ2-7; TRBD2 is a possible D gene (6 bases). The CDR3 runs 15 residues. CDR1 is SGHTS and CDR2 is YDEGEE in the germline V gene. V lost 5 bases and J lost 2, with 17 bases in between. In DNA, the CDR3 is TGTGCCAGCAGGTGGGACTTCGACTTAACCTACGAGCAGTACTTC. The encoded protein is CASRWDFDLTYEQYF.

The chain carries TRBV6-1 and TRBJ2-5, with D perhaps matching TRBD1 (6 bases). Germline CDR1 MNHNS, CDR2 SASEGT. Trimming took 5 bases from V and 5 from J, leaving 18 bases between them. The CDR3 is made up of 15 amino acids. In DNA, the CDR3 is TGTGCCAGCAGTTTGACAGGCACCTTAAGGGAGACCCAGTACTTC. This translates into CASSLTGTLRETQYF.

The rearrangement uses TRBV15 and TRBJ1-2, with D possibly TRBD1 on 6 matching bases. The V end lost 1 base, the J end lost 3 bases, and 12 bases lay between the germline ends. The CDR3 has 15 amino acids. The germline V gene has CDR1 LNHNV and CDR2 YYDKDF (reference sequence). The CDR3 sequence is CATSRGGGRDYGYTF. DNA of the CDR3: TGTGCCACCAGCAGAGGCGGGGGGCGAGACTATGGCTACACCTTC.

This clone has a handful of counts. The genes are TRBV13 and TRBJ2-3; 8 positions agree with TRBD2. V trimming: 2 bases; J trimming: 5 bases; junction bases outside the gene matches: 3. There are 14 residues in the CDR3. Germline-derived CDR1 and CDR2 are PRHDT and FYEKMQ (reference sequence). The CDR3 reads CASSLRGGGDTQYF. The DNA for the CDR3 is TGTGCCAGCAGCTTACGGGGGGGAGGAGATACGCAGTATTTT.

This sequence joins TRBV7-2 and TRBJ2-1; 16 bases line up with TRBD2. V trimming: 1 base; J trimming: 7 bases; junction bases outside the gene matches: 7. The CDR3 has 18 amino acids. CDR1 and CDR2 (germline): SGHTA, FQGNSA. This CDR3 reads CASSLVGTSGGAKNEQFF. The CDR3 nucleotides read TGTGCCAGCAGCTTAGTAGGGACTAGCGGGGGGGCTAAGAATGAGCAGTTCTTC.

The genes are TRBV5-1 and TRBJ2-3; the match to TRBD2 covers 9 bases. This CDR3 region has 16 residues. The germline V gene has CDR1 SGHRS and CDR2 YFSETQ. After removal of 2 bases from V and 1 base from J, the junction contained 5 bases not matched to a gene. CDR3: CASSFRTSDGTDTQYF. CDR3 nucleotide sequence: TGCGCCAGCAGCTTTAGGACTAGCGATGGCACAGATACGCAGTATTTT. Filled out from reference TRBV5-1 and TRBJ2-3, the complete variable domain reads KAGVTQTPRYLIKTRGQQVTLSCSPISGHRSVSWYQQTPGQGLQFLFEYFSETQRNKGNFPGRFSGRQFSNSRSEMNVSTLELGDSALYLCASSFRTSDGTDTQYFGPGTRLTVL.

V is TRBV6-5 and J is TRBJ2-7, with 13 bases lining up with TRBD2. The CDR3 is 14 amino acids. Germline V CDR1 and CDR2: MNHEY, SVGAGI. V lost 6 bases and J lost 6; bases outside the gene matches: 5. The CDR3 region is CASRRTSGGGEQYF. In DNA, the CDR3 is TGTGCCAGCAGACGGACTAGCGGGGGCGGCGAGCAGTACTTC.

This chain joins TRBV5-6 and TRBJ2-7; 12 bases match TRBD2. V was clipped by 4 bases and J by 3 bases; unmatched bases: 5. The CDR3 has 15 residues. The germline CDR1 and CDR2 sequences are SGHDT and YYEEEE. CDR3 protein: CASSLAGGTVYEQYF. CDR3 nucleotide sequence: TGTGCCAGCAGCCTAGCGGGGGGGACGGTCTACGAGCAGTACTTC.

The chain joins TRBV5-1 to TRBJ1-3; D perhaps matches TRBD1 (6 bases). Per germline, CDR1 SGHRS and CDR2 YFSETQ. This CDR3 has 15 residues. Trimming left V 4 bases short and J 0 bases short, with 11 bases between. The chain's CDR3 is CASSKDSASGNTIYF. The CDR3 nucleotides are TGCGCCAGCAGCAAGGACAGTGCCTCTGGAAACACCATATATTTT.

This chain connects TRBV7-6 to TRBJ1-2; 8 bases are a match to TRBD1. Looked up from germline, CDR1 is SGHVS and CDR2 is FNYEAQ. V lost 2 bases, J lost 6 bases, and 14 bases stayed unmatched. The CDR3 loop spans 17 amino acids. CDR3 bases: TGTGCCAGCAGCTTATTGGCTGGTCAGGGGGCGCTTAATGGCTACACCTTC. Protein: CASSLLAGQGALNGYTF.

The V call is TRBV7-2, the J call TRBJ1-2; no clear D gene. With 5 bases removed from V and 4 bases from J, the gap between germline ends came to 8 bases. CDR1 is SGHTA and CDR2 is FQGNSA in the germline V gene. This CDR3 has 12 amino acids. The chain's CDR3 is CASSARSYGYTF. In DNA form, the CDR3 reads TGTGCCAGCAGCGCGAGGTCCTATGGCTACACCTTC.

The chain combines TRBV19 with TRBJ2-3; 14 nucleotides match TRBD2. Germline V lookup: CDR1 LNHDA, CDR2 SQIVND (reference sequence). J was trimmed by 1 base and V by 3 bases; bases with no gene match: 6. The CDR3 consists of 18 residues. The DNA of the CDR3 is TGTGCCAGTAGTATTGGGACTAGCGGGAGAGGAGGCACAGATACGCAGTATTTT. Translated: CASSIGTSGRGGTDTQYF.

The chain couples TRBV5-5 to TRBJ2-7; possible D gene TRBD2, 5 bases. Per germline, CDR1 SGHKS and CDR2 YYEKEE (reference sequence). V dropped 5 bases and J dropped 3 bases, with 9 bases sitting between them. The CDR3 extends over 12 amino acids. CDR3 sequence (DNA): TGTGCCAGCAGATCCGACTACTACGAGCAGTACTTC. Translated, it gives CASRSDYYEQYF.

This clone is a singleton in its sample. The gene calls are TRBV25-1 and TRBJ2-2, with a possible D match to TRBD1 (5 bases). The CDR3 has 14 amino acids. CDR1 is MGHDK, CDR2 SYGVNS, per germline. V gave up 6 bases and J gave up 3 bases, with 11 bases separating them. CDR3 DNA: TGTGCCAGCAGAGGGCCAGGGCACACCGGGGAGCTGTTTTTT. As protein: CASRGPGHTGELFF.

This clone was seen a few times. The chain is built from TRBV19 and TRBJ1-5; no clear D gene. The CDR3 length is 15 residues. Per the germline V gene, CDR1 is LNHDA and CDR2 is SQIVND (reference sequence). V was cut by 2 bases and J by 3 bases, with 11 bases left in between. In nucleotides, the CDR3 is TGTGCCAGTAGTATAACCAGGAGTAACAATCAGCCCCAGCATTTT. Protein sequence: CASSITRSNNQPQHF.

This clone occurred a few times. The chain links TRBV5-1 to TRBJ2-7; D gene unclear. V dropped 0 bases and J dropped 5 bases, with 15 bases sitting between them. Per the germline V gene, CDR1 is SGHRS and CDR2 is YFSETQ. This CDR3 spans 15 amino acids. CDR3 protein: CASSLVEDSTDEQYF. Written as DNA, the CDR3 is TGCGCCAGCAGCTTGGTCGAAGACTCTACGGACGAGCAGTACTTC.

The chain combines TRBV5-1 with TRBJ2-5; D perhaps matches TRBD1 (6 bases). Deletions cut 2 bases from V and 5 bases from J, with 10 bases between. Germline loops: CDR1 SGHRS, CDR2 YFSETQ. The CDR3 totals 13 residues. In DNA, the CDR3 is TGCGCCAGCAGCTTAATGGGGGCCGAGACCCAGTACTTC. It translates to CASSLMGAETQYF. Using reference TRBV5-1 and TRBJ2-5 for the parts outside the CDR3, the full variable domain is KAGVTQTPRYLIKTRGQQVTLSCSPISGHRSVSWYQQTPGQGLQFLFEYFSETQRNKGNFPGRFSGRQFSNSRSEMNVSTLELGDSALYLCASSLMGAETQYFGPGTRLLVL.

This clone was seen more than once but under ten times. The V call is TRBV11-3, the J call TRBJ2-1, with unresolved D. The CDR3 runs to 14 residues. Germline V lookup: CDR1 SGHNT, CDR2 YENEEA. Trimming removed 5 bases at V and 5 bases at J, with 13 bases between. CDR3 residues: CASSPRAGNNEQFF. The CDR3, as DNA: TGTGCCAGCAGCCCCCGGGCTGGTAACAATGAGCAGTTCTTC.

This rearrangement joins TRBV7-2 to TRBJ1-6; D unclear. V was trimmed by 3 bases and J by 7 bases, leaving 13 bases between them. The CDR3 loop spans 15 amino acids. Germline CDR1 and CDR2: SGHTA and FQGNSA. Here the CDR3 DNA reads TGTGCCAGCAGCTTCCCGAGAAGGCAGAATTCACCCCTCCACTTT. Protein product: CASSFPRRQNSPLHF. The entire variable domain, with the rest obtained from reference TRBV7-2 and TRBJ1-6, is as follows: GAGVSQSPSNKVTEKGKDVELRCDPISGHTALYWYRQSLGQGLEFLIYFQGNSAPDKSGLPSDRFSAERTGGSVSTLTIQRTQQEDSAVYLCASSFPRRQNSPLHFGNGTRLTVT.